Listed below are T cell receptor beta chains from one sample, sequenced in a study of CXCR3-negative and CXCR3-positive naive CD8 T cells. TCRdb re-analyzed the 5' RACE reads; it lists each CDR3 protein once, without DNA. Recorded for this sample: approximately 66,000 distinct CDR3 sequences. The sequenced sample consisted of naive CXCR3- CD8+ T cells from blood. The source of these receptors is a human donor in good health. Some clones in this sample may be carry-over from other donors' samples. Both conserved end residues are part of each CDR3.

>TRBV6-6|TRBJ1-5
CASSYSRQGGQPQHF
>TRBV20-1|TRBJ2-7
CSARVRGTATSYEQYF
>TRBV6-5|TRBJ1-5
CASSYRRDQPQHF
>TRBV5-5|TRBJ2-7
CASSFSGQGFSSYEQYF
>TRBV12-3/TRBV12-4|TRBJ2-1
CACTVAISNEQFF
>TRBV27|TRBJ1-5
CASREGPSFTGGAQPQHF
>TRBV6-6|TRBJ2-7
CASSSRTGGVSEQYF
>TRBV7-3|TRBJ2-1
CASSPRTSGNNEQFF
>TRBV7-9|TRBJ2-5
CASRPRTGQETQYF
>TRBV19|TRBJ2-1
CASSQGASSYNEQFF
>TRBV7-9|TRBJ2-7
CASSFPRQAYANEQYF
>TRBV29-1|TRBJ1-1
CSVDGGGGTEAFF
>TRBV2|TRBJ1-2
CASSETAGAYGYTF
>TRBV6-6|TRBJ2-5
CASSAGTRWGPDETQYF
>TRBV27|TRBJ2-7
CASARSSYEQYF
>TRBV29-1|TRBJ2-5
CSVPDDGETQYF
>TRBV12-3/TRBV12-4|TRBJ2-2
CASSLIEGTNTGELFF
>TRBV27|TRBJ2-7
CASSSSRDGVYEQYF
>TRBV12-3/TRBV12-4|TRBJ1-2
CASTGEGAPFNYGYTF
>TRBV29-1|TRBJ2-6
CSARDTQTGANVLTF
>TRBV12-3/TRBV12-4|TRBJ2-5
CASSSLAGETQYF
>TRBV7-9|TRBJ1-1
CASTEARGEAFF
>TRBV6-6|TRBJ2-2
CASSQANTGELFF
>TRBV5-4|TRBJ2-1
CASSSPAQASGSNEQFF
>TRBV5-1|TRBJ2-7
CASRRYPGQGIGEQYF
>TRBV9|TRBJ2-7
CASSVGTLPYEQYF